This TCR beta chain was obtained from a study of glioma-infiltrating T cells. Study conclusions and caveats: Non-neoplastic patients had below-expected tissue-blood divergence, while all gliomas exceeded expectation. Only very few CDR3 sequences appeared in both tissue and blood.

Using RNA template, CDR3s of TCR alpha and beta were amplified with iRepertoire arm-PCR. Tissue mRNA or PBMC total RNA, roughly 85-450 ng, went into one-step reverse transcription and amplification. TCRdb independently ran MiXCR on the multiplex PCR reads; one entry per CDR3 protein. The sample includes 84,000 or so distinct CDR3 sequences, approximately 22% of them seen just once. For this clonotype: Antigen specificity is unknown.

The CDR3 runs to 14 residues. Germline-derived CDR1 and CDR2 are DFQATT and SNEGSKA (reference sequence). This clonotype was sampled from a human donor with low-grade glioma or glioblastoma, undergoing nonglioma brain surgery, or in good health (not recorded which). This rearrangement joins TRBV20-1 to TRBJ2-2, with 8 positions matching TRBD2. The sequenced sample was glioma tissue, nonneoplastic brain tissue, or PBMCs (not recorded which). This CDR3 reads CSVREGRDTGELFF. CDR3 nucleotide sequence: TGCAGCGTACGGGAGGGCCGGGACACCGGGGAGCTGTTTTTT.